Given below is one T cell receptor (beta chain) in context. Libraries were prepared by immunoSEQ multiplex PCR; TCRdb keeps only in-frame clonotypes and omits some of them. Of 85,000 to 90,000 clones listed, around 90% are singletons. With 1 base removed from V and 8 bases from J, the gap between germline ends came to 9 bases. This CDR3 has 13 amino acids. This specimen belongs to a study of control samples from healthy donors and cancer patients. J is TRBJ2-1 and V is TRBV12-3 or TRBV12-4; no clear D. The TCR sequence derives from a woman between 45 and 65 years old with colorectal cancer. Material: PBMCs. CDR3: CASSLGQDDEQFF. CDR3 coding DNA: TGTGCCAGCAGTTTAGGCCAGGACGATGAGCAGTTCTTC.